This T cell receptor (beta chain) was sequenced in a study of cytomegalovirus exposure and HLA in healthy donors (dated 2017 in TCRdb). For context, the study as a whole: In an earlier analysis of roughly 500 of the donors, about 270 Gb of sequence data and 90 million to 120 million unique TCR beta sequences from about 179 million T cells were reported. An early release that covered roughly 600 HLA-typed donors contained about 290 gigabases of sequencing data and around 80 million unique TCR sequences. Among the roughly 400 genotyped donors, about 85% belonged to the genetic ancestry cluster associated with self-reported Caucasian donors. The study was designed to test whether signatures of past pathogen exposure could be identified by cataloging public T cell receptors. The study profiled the T cell repertoires of around 700 subjects by immunosequencing and related them to cytomegalovirus serostatus. In addition to the first cohort of hundreds of subjects, a separate validation cohort of approximately 110 different subjects was used. To predict cytomegalovirus infection status, the study combined high-throughput TCR immunosequencing, statistical association of individual TCRs with disease status, and machine learning. A later analysis re-analyzed previously published TCR beta repertoires from 550 to 700 donors and added high-resolution HLA genotyping to study TCR occurrence patterns. Rather than using new phenotypic data, the later analysis identified candidate immune exposures from TCR beta sequences and from how often those sequences occurred across donors. An earlier analysis of 587 of the donors used high-throughput TCR beta sequencing to judge whether each TCR beta V gene segment behaved as functional or pseudogenic. Donor age, sex, ethnicity and CMV serostatus were compiled alongside the repertoire data. A later genetic analysis took genome-wide SNP genotypes for about 55% of the roughly 700 donors and used that subset as a discovery cohort. All discovery cohort repertoires had been generated on a single sequencing platform. HLA typing covered class I and class II loci at four-digit resolution. The number of donors typed differed by locus, with roughly 629-640 for A, B, C, DRB1 and DQB1, 522 for DQA1, 600 to 610 for DPA1, and around 460 for DPB1. Because of strong linkage in the cohort, a few DR-DQ haplotypes were treated as single units for association and clustering. On average, about 200,000 unique TCR beta nucleotide sequences were sequenced per donor among more than 350 genotyped donors of the cohort, with roughly 18% of those sequences being non-productive.

In total, 600 or so healthy bone marrow donors made up the cohort. All cohort members were sampled while nominally healthy, although unrecorded immune exposures were likely present. The donor tested CMV seropositive and was one of the 289 seropositive cohort members. Each donor provided a peripheral blood sample, and peripheral blood mononuclear cells were used for TCR beta sequencing. The Qiagen DNeasy Blood Extraction Kit was used to extract genomic DNA from the blood cell samples. V gives up 2 bases and J gives up 5 bases, and the segment between their germline ends measures 9 bases. The CDR3 contains 13 residues, cysteine and phenylalanine counted. The DNA shown is the 39-base CDR3, in frame from base 1. In the germline V gene, CDR1 corresponds to SGHTA and CDR2 to FQGNSA. General conclusions and limits of the study: When HLA alleles, especially DR and DQ, strongly co-occurred, attributing TCR associations to individual alleles was difficult. In both the original and validation cohorts, the classifier was reported to diagnose cytomegalovirus status with high specificity and sensitivity. According to a later genetic analysis, donors in an Asian-associated ancestry cluster had fewer N-insertions in productive TCRs than the approximately 710-donor mean. Roughly 17 rarely observed V segments, including chromosome 9 orphons, were excluded from the earlier analysis of about 610 of the donors because counts were too low. An earlier analysis of approximately 500 of the donors showed that most TCR beta V segments appeared in productive rearrangements either about 90% or about 30% of the time, which broadly matched IMGT annotations. The study listed around 160 TCR beta chains as associated with cytomegalovirus. Linkage disequilibrium might explain the correlated functional status among segregating V segments, but an unknown experimental factor could not be excluded. HLA typing was unavailable for some donors at each locus, so association tests used only the typed subset. A few of the identified cytomegalovirus-associated TCR beta chains were confirmed in vitro to be specific for cytomegalovirus antigens. The cohort was sequenced for TCR beta chains only, and without alpha or paired-chain data the features that could be detected were limited. CMV serostatus was the only immune exposure information available for the cohort. A later analysis found that HLA-associated TCR beta chains were more clonally expanded and had lower generation probabilities than equally common non-associated chains. Several of the top co-occurrence clusters appeared to be linked to parvovirus B19, influenza, CMV and Epstein-Barr virus, according to a later analysis. In a later analysis, TCR association rates were found to vary across HLA loci, with the most associated TCRs seen for DRB1 alleles and the fewest for HLA-C alleles. At a false discovery rate of 0.05, a later analysis linked under 20,000 TCR beta sequences to specific HLA alleles. The authors suggested that the approach could potentially be extended to other disease states and immunological phenotypes. Most TCR sequences were seen in very few donors, while some public TCRs were found in many individuals. A later analysis found that most CMV-associated TCR beta chains appeared HLA-restricted, with HLA associations seemingly driven largely by CMV exposure. Because the 87-base-pair reads could not distinguish some IMGT-functional V segments, including TRBV6-2 and TRBV6-3, those segments were excluded. An association between a missense DCLRE1C variant and V-gene and J-gene trimming of TCR beta chains was found in a later genetic analysis and replicated in an independent cohort. A further reported finding was that TCR beta sequences accurately predicted the HLA-A and HLA-B alleles for most subjects in the first cohort. A group of highly shared sequence variants was considered likely to be a technical artifact of the sequencing pipeline. Roughly uniform sequencing depth across donors was assumed in presence/absence analyses, although this assumption may not hold.

The library relied on the immunoSEQ multiplex PCR assay. A mixture of 60 forward primers for TCR Vbeta segments and 13 reverse primers for TCR Jbeta segments was used in the multiplex PCR. The CDR3 region of rearranged TCR beta genes was amplified from genomic DNA by a multiplex PCR assay. The amplified TCR beta libraries were sequenced on the Illumina HiSeq System as 87-base-pair reads. Turning to the authors' computational methods: A later analysis counted about 80 million unique TCR beta chains across the 666 repertoires, and 9 million to 14 million of these chains were shared by at least two donors. Raw reads were error-corrected and collapsed into unique sequences with a nearest-neighbor algorithm that merged closely related sequences to remove PCR and sequencing errors. CDR3 sequences were aligned to IMGT reference sequences to assign V, D and J gene segments. Each retained sequence needed at least a six-nucleotide match to both a V gene segment and a J gene segment. Rearrangements were called productive when the CDR3 lacked stop codons and stayed in frame with V and J; all others were non-productive. CDR3 was defined according to IMGT convention as the region running from the second conserved V-encoded cysteine to the conserved J-encoded phenylalanine. The earlier analysis of about 560 of the donors excluded any sequence lacking an unambiguous match to a single V gene segment. An earlier analysis of a few hundred of the donors classified V segments as functional when productive rearrangements were above 56.7% and as segregating when the standard deviation between donors was above 5%. A statistical classification framework was built for diagnosing cytomegalovirus status from the catalog of TCR beta chain sequences. V and J gene assignment, in a later analysis, came from comparing TCR nucleotide sequences with IMGT/GENE-DB human TR gene sequences. In a later analysis, CDR3 sequences and most-parsimonious VDJ recombination scenarios were assigned using the TCRdist pipeline. In a later analysis, each TCR beta chain was defined by its CDR3 amino acid sequence together with its V-gene family, and reads without a unique V-gene family were excluded. A later analysis removed several hundred highly shared, low-generation-probability nucleotide sequences to deal with suspected cross-contamination and a sequencing artifact. A later analysis calculated a clonal expansion index for each public chain from normalized within-repertoire ranks of inferred template counts. In a later analysis, generation probabilities were computed with a VDJ recombination model fitted to out-of-frame rearrangements, and the resulting probabilities were checked against IGoR. In a later analysis, hypergeometric tests were used to score TCR-TCR, TCR-HLA and TCR-CMV co-occurrence, with a repertoire-size bias correction applied to TCR pairs. False discovery rates were estimated in a later analysis by permuting HLA or CMV assignments 20 times. A later analysis grouped co-occurring TCRs with DBSCAN, adding TCRdist sequence similarity when clustering within HLA-allele-positive subsets. Repertoires with fewer than 30,000 or more than 120,000 public chains, plus five repertoires with anomalous nucleotide sharing, were excluded from co-occurrence clustering. The table was pulled from immuneACCESS by TCRdb, which kept in-frame rearrangements only. Such tables lose some clones; where checked, under half of the loss comes from unresolved V genes, and the rest has no known cause. The DNA gave D and trimming, while V, J and clone size come from that table. The sample's clone listing holds about 210,000 clones. The ten largest make up about 1% of the sample.

A word on this clone: It lacks a known antigen.

The chain joins TRBV7-2 to TRBJ2-5; TRBD1 is a weak D gene call, 5 bases matching. The source of this sequence is a woman aged 25 to 39 in good health and CMV-seropositive. The sequencing input was PBMCs. Here is the DNA: TGTGCCAGCAGCTTAACTTCAGGGGAGACCCAGTACTTC. The resulting protein is CASSLTSGETQYF.